The rows below give T cell receptor beta chains drawn from one sample of a study of vaccination and CD4 T cells after COVID-19. TCRdb ran MiXCR on the PCR reads and lists one entry per CDR3 protein. Here the sample spans about 5,200 distinct CDR3 sequences, approximately 24% being singletons. These receptors are not linked to any known antigen. The source was CD4+ T cells from blood, cultured in vitro, collected after SARS-CoV-2 vaccination. The source is a human donor who had recovered from COVID-19. CDR3s include the opening cysteine and the closing phenylalanine or tryptophan. D genes are given only for firm matches. Not all rows give a size; the values are once, few, many and, for expanded clones, a class.

V gene: TRBV7-9; D gene: TRBD1; J gene: TRBJ1-2; clone size: large; CDR3 protein: CASSSDRPIYGYTF; CDR3 DNA: TGTGCCAGCAGCTCGGACAGGCCGATCTATGGCTACACCTTC
V gene: TRBV7-8; D gene: .; J gene: TRBJ2-1; clone size: once; CDR3 protein: CASSFLTRGTYNEQFF; CDR3 DNA: TGTGCCAGCAGCTTTTTGACCCGGGGAACGTACAATGAGCAGTTCTTC
V gene: TRBV28; D gene: .; J gene: TRBJ2-1; clone size: few; CDR3 protein: CASSTVSREQFF; CDR3 DNA: TGTGCCAGCAGTACAGTGTCTCGCGAGCAGTTCTTC
V gene: TRBV20-1; D gene: .; J gene: TRBJ2-1; clone size: .; CDR3 protein: CSARWTGDYNEQFF; CDR3 DNA: TGCAGTGCTAGATGGACGGGGGACTACAATGAGCAGTTCTTC
V gene: TRBV2; D gene: .; J gene: TRBJ2-7; clone size: .; CDR3 protein: CASRRQVTYEQYF; CDR3 DNA: TGTGCCAGCAGACGGCAGGTCACCTACGAGCAGTACTTC
V gene: TRBV19; D gene: TRBD2; J gene: TRBJ2-7; clone size: .; CDR3 protein: CASSIVLAGSYEQYF; CDR3 DNA: TGTGCCAGTAGTATAGTACTAGCGGGTTCCTACGAGCAGTACTTC
V gene: TRBV20-1; D gene: TRBD2; J gene: TRBJ2-7; clone size: .; CDR3 protein: CSARAPVGSGSGDEQYF; CDR3 DNA: TGCAGTGCTAGAGCCCCGGTGGGTAGCGGGAGTGGGGACGAGCAGTACTTC
V gene: TRBV7-3; D gene: .; J gene: TRBJ2-3; clone size: few; CDR3 protein: CASSLWTVGDTQYF; CDR3 DNA: TGTGCCAGCAGCTTATGGACGGTGGGGGATACGCAGTATTTT
V gene: TRBV7-9; D gene: TRBD2; J gene: TRBJ2-3; clone size: few; CDR3 protein: CASSLAAGVTDTQYF; CDR3 DNA: TGTGCCAGCAGCTTAGCCGCGGGAGTAACAGATACGCAGTATTTT
V gene: TRBV6-5; D gene: .; J gene: TRBJ1-2; clone size: few; CDR3 protein: CASSLTGIRYGYTF; CDR3 DNA: TGTGCCAGCAGTTTAACAGGGATCCGCTATGGCTACACCTTC
V gene: TRBV18; D gene: TRBD1; J gene: TRBJ1-5; clone size: .; CDR3 protein: CASSRGTGQPQHF; CDR3 DNA: TGTGCCAGCTCCAGGGGGACGGGGCAGCCCCAGCATTTT
V gene: TRBV7-9; D gene: TRBD1; J gene: TRBJ2-7; clone size: .; CDR3 protein: CASSLLLDRGPGEQYF; CDR3 DNA: TGTGCCAGCAGCTTACTTTTGGACAGGGGGCCTGGCGAGCAGTACTTC
V gene: TRBV25-1; D gene: .; J gene: TRBJ2-7; clone size: .; CDR3 protein: CASRGSRKTTYEQYF; CDR3 DNA: TGTGCCAGCAGGGGTAGCCGGAAAACGACCTACGAGCAGTACTTC
V gene: TRBV21-1; D gene: .; J gene: TRBJ1-5; clone size: .; CDR3 protein: CASSKVGQGVGQPQHF; CDR3 DNA: TGTGCCAGCAGCAAAGTCGGACAGGGGGTCGGACAGCCCCAGCATTTT
V gene: TRBV7-2; D gene: TRBD1; J gene: TRBJ2-6; clone size: few; CDR3 protein: CAGADRAGANVLTF; CDR3 DNA: TGTGCCGGGGCTGACAGGGCTGGGGCCAACGTCCTGACTTTC
V gene: TRBV6-4; D gene: .; J gene: TRBJ1-5; clone size: .; CDR3 protein: CASSSQWGPLYSNQPQHF; CDR3 DNA: TGTGCCAGCAGCTCCCAATGGGGTCCCCTATATAGCAATCAGCCCCAGCATTTT
V gene: TRBV4-1; D gene: .; J gene: TRBJ2-5; clone size: .; CDR3 protein: CASSQGLQVAGETQYF; CDR3 DNA: TGCGCCAGCAGCCAAGGCCTACAGGTAGCCGGCGAGACCCAGTACTTC
V gene: TRBV11-3; D gene: .; J gene: TRBJ1-1; clone size: .; CDR3 protein: CASSLTRGINTEAFF; CDR3 DNA: TGTGCCAGCAGCTTAACACGGGGGATTAACACTGAAGCTTTCTTT
V gene: TRBV6-5; D gene: .; J gene: TRBJ2-7; clone size: .; CDR3 protein: CASSYSAGSQTYEQYF; CDR3 DNA: TGTGCCAGCAGTTACTCTGCTGGCTCGCAAACCTACGAGCAGTACTTC
V gene: TRBV6-1; D gene: TRBD2; J gene: TRBJ2-5; clone size: medium-sized; CDR3 protein: CASSGLAGGQETQYF; CDR3 DNA: TGTGCCAGCAGTGGACTAGCGGGGGGGCAAGAGACCCAGTACTTC
V gene: TRBV28; D gene: .; J gene: TRBJ2-7; clone size: .; CDR3 protein: CASSLWAGPSYEQYF; CDR3 DNA: TGTGCCAGCAGTTTATGGGCGGGGCCCTCCTACGAGCAGTACTTC
V gene: TRBV29-1; D gene: TRBD1; J gene: TRBJ1-2; clone size: few; CDR3 protein: CSVENRGFGGYTF; CDR3 DNA: TGCAGCGTTGAGAACAGGGGGTTCGGTGGCTACACCTTC
V gene: TRBV24-1; D gene: .; J gene: TRBJ2-1; clone size: few; CDR3 protein: CATRQGNEQFF; CDR3 DNA: TGTGCCACCAGGCAGGGAAATGAGCAGTTCTTC
V gene: TRBV12-3/TRBV12-4; D gene: .; J gene: TRBJ1-6; clone size: .; CDR3 protein: CASTLGDLGYNSPLHF; CDR3 DNA: TGTGCCAGCACCTTGGGGGATTTGGGCTATAATTCACCCCTCCACTTT
V gene: TRBV5-6; D gene: .; J gene: TRBJ2-3; clone size: .; CDR3 protein: CASSLTSSDTQYF; CDR3 DNA: TGTGCCAGCAGTCTTACTAGCTCAGATACGCAGTATTTT
V gene: TRBV11-3; D gene: .; J gene: TRBJ1-2; clone size: .; CDR3 protein: CASRSLGGVAGLTSNYGYTF; CDR3 DNA: TGTGCCAGCAGATCGTTGGGCGGAGTGGCAGGGCTCACTTCTAACTATGGCTACACCTTC
V gene: TRBV5-1; D gene: .; J gene: TRBJ1-6; clone size: few; CDR3 protein: CASRNKPQLGVISPLHF; CDR3 DNA: TGCGCCAGCAGAAACAAGCCACAATTAGGGGTGATATCACCCCTCCACTTT
V gene: TRBV7-2; D gene: TRBD1; J gene: TRBJ2-5; clone size: medium-sized; CDR3 protein: CASSYDRVQETQYF; CDR3 DNA: TGTGCCAGCAGCTATGACAGGGTTCAAGAGACCCAGTACTTC
V gene: TRBV10-3; D gene: .; J gene: TRBJ2-7; clone size: few; CDR3 protein: CAISLGGRDSSYEQYF; CDR3 DNA: TGTGCCATCAGTCTGGGGGGAAGGGACTCTTCCTACGAGCAGTACTTC
V gene: TRBV12-3/TRBV12-4; D gene: TRBD1; J gene: TRBJ2-1; clone size: .; CDR3 protein: CASTLNRGQGYNEQFF; CDR3 DNA: TGTGCCAGCACCCTAAACCGGGGACAGGGCTACAATGAGCAGTTCTTC
V gene: TRBV20-1; D gene: .; J gene: TRBJ1-1; clone size: few; CDR3 protein: CSARERTGNTEAFF; CDR3 DNA: TGCAGTGCTAGAGAGCGGACTGGGAACACTGAAGCTTTCTTT
V gene: TRBV7-3; D gene: .; J gene: TRBJ2-1; clone size: .; CDR3 protein: CASSPVGSSYNEQFF; CDR3 DNA: TGTGCCAGCAGCCCTGTGGGATCCTCCTACAATGAGCAGTTCTTC
V gene: TRBV20-1; D gene: TRBD2; J gene: TRBJ2-7; clone size: few; CDR3 protein: CSAREASGSYEQYF; CDR3 DNA: TGCAGTGCTAGAGAGGCTAGCGGTTCGTACGAGCAGTACTTC
V gene: TRBV10-2; D gene: .; J gene: TRBJ2-1; clone size: .; CDR3 protein: CASSRDGSWNEQFF; CDR3 DNA: TGCGCCAGCAGCCGGGACGGCTCTTGGAATGAGCAGTTCTTC
V gene: TRBV7-2; D gene: .; J gene: TRBJ2-2; clone size: .; CDR3 protein: CASSFYTGELFF; CDR3 DNA: TGTGCCAGCAGCTTCTACACCGGGGAGCTGTTTTTT
V gene: TRBV20-1; D gene: TRBD1; J gene: TRBJ1-1; clone size: .; CDR3 protein: CSAPHVAGGTEAFF; CDR3 DNA: TGCAGTGCTCCTCACGTGGCAGGGGGCACTGAAGCTTTCTTT
V gene: TRBV5-6; D gene: .; J gene: TRBJ1-2; clone size: .; CDR3 protein: CASSIRRDGYTF; CDR3 DNA: TGTGCCAGCAGCATCAGAAGGGATGGCTACACCTTC
V gene: TRBV5-1; D gene: .; J gene: TRBJ2-7; clone size: .; CDR3 protein: CASRGSGLSYEQYF; CDR3 DNA: TGCGCCAGCAGAGGTAGCGGCCTCTCCTACGAGCAGTACTTC
V gene: TRBV11-2; D gene: .; J gene: TRBJ2-1; clone size: .; CDR3 protein: CASSHGGEQFF; CDR3 DNA: TGTGCCAGCAGCCACGGAGGGGAGCAGTTCTTC
V gene: TRBV18; D gene: TRBD1; J gene: TRBJ1-2; clone size: .; CDR3 protein: CASSPSGQVVGYGYTF; CDR3 DNA: TGTGCCAGCTCACCATCGGGACAGGTAGTGGGGTATGGCTACACCTTC
V gene: TRBV6-5; D gene: TRBD2; J gene: TRBJ2-1; clone size: few; CDR3 protein: CASSSLRTSGRANEQFF; CDR3 DNA: TGTGCCAGCAGTTCCCTCAGGACCAGCGGGAGGGCAAATGAGCAGTTCTTC
V gene: TRBV28; D gene: .; J gene: TRBJ1-5; clone size: .; CDR3 protein: CASSFQGPGGQPQHF; CDR3 DNA: TGTGCCAGCAGTTTTCAGGGGCCGGGGGGTCAGCCCCAGCATTTT
V gene: TRBV20-1; D gene: TRBD2; J gene: TRBJ2-7; clone size: medium-sized; CDR3 protein: CSAAGTRVLYEQYF; CDR3 DNA: TGCAGTGCGGCCGGGACTAGGGTATTGTACGAGCAGTACTTC
V gene: TRBV20-1; D gene: .; J gene: TRBJ1-5; clone size: few; CDR3 protein: CSARVLGRGKHQPQHF; CDR3 DNA: TGCAGTGCTAGAGTCTTGGGCAGGGGCAAGCACCAGCCCCAGCATTTT
V gene: TRBV7-7; D gene: TRBD2; J gene: TRBJ2-5; clone size: medium-sized; CDR3 protein: CASSPGLAGGRQTQYF; CDR3 DNA: TGTGCCAGCAGCCCAGGACTAGCGGGGGGGCGACAGACCCAGTACTTC
V gene: TRBV7-9; D gene: .; J gene: TRBJ2-3; clone size: .; CDR3 protein: CASSLGRQLHTYTDTQYF; CDR3 DNA: TGTGCCAGCAGCTTAGGCAGGCAGCTACACACTTACACAGATACGCAGTATTTT
V gene: TRBV6-2/TRBV6-3; D gene: .; J gene: TRBJ1-5; clone size: .; CDR3 protein: CASSQRTGGRNQPQHF; CDR3 DNA: TGTGCCAGCAGTCAGAGGACGGGGGGCAGGAATCAGCCCCAGCATTTT
V gene: TRBV28; D gene: TRBD1; J gene: TRBJ1-1; clone size: few; CDR3 protein: CASSLSGQGLTEAFF; CDR3 DNA: TGTGCCAGCAGTTTGTCTGGACAGGGATTGACTGAAGCTTTCTTT
V gene: TRBV6-1; D gene: .; J gene: TRBJ2-7; clone size: .; CDR3 protein: CASSRKPTYEQYF; CDR3 DNA: TGTGCCAGCAGCCGCAAGCCAACCTACGAGCAGTACTTC
V gene: TRBV6-5; D gene: .; J gene: TRBJ1-1; clone size: few; CDR3 protein: CASSYVGGPTEAFF; CDR3 DNA: TGTGCCAGCAGTTACGTGGGGGGGCCCACTGAAGCTTTCTTT
V gene: TRBV10-1; D gene: TRBD1; J gene: TRBJ2-1; clone size: medium-sized; CDR3 protein: CASSRGQGRYNEQFF; CDR3 DNA: TGCGCCAGCAGTCGGGGACAGGGGAGGTACAATGAGCAGTTCTTC
V gene: TRBV15; D gene: .; J gene: TRBJ2-7; clone size: .; CDR3 protein: CATSSPPPRRGHEQYF; CDR3 DNA: TGTGCCACCAGCAGCCCTCCTCCTCGGAGGGGCCACGAGCAGTACTTC
V gene: TRBV6-5; D gene: TRBD2; J gene: TRBJ2-1; clone size: few; CDR3 protein: CASSYSVAGGGSNEQFF; CDR3 DNA: TGTGCCAGCAGTTACTCAGTTGCGGGGGGAGGTAGCAATGAGCAGTTCTTC
V gene: TRBV5-4; D gene: TRBD1; J gene: TRBJ1-2; clone size: .; CDR3 protein: CASNPGQVSYGYTF; CDR3 DNA: TGTGCCAGCAACCCGGGACAGGTATCCTATGGCTACACCTTC
V gene: TRBV18; D gene: TRBD2; J gene: TRBJ2-5; clone size: .; CDR3 protein: CASSPWSGGEQETQYF; CDR3 DNA: TGTGCCAGCTCACCATGGAGCGGGGGGGAACAAGAGACCCAGTACTTC
V gene: TRBV28; D gene: .; J gene: TRBJ1-1; clone size: .; CDR3 protein: CASSGAYTEAFF; CDR3 DNA: TGTGCCAGCAGTGGAGCTTACACTGAAGCTTTCTTT
V gene: TRBV20-1; D gene: TRBD2; J gene: TRBJ2-3; clone size: medium-sized; CDR3 protein: CSPLAGNTDTQYF; CDR3 DNA: TGCAGTCCCCTAGCGGGAAACACAGATACGCAGTATTTT
V gene: TRBV6-5; D gene: TRBD1; J gene: TRBJ2-7; clone size: large; CDR3 protein: CASSSRGTYYEQYF; CDR3 DNA: TGTGCCAGCAGTTCCAGGGGGACGTATTACGAGCAGTACTTC
V gene: TRBV28; D gene: .; J gene: TRBJ2-5; clone size: few; CDR3 protein: CASHTRLSGQETQYF; CDR3 DNA: TGTGCCAGTCATACCAGGCTGTCTGGCCAAGAGACCCAGTACTTC